A single TCR beta chain is shown here with its context. Naive CD8 cells comprised CD45RO-negative, CCR7-positively selected cells, excluding terminally differentiated effector memory CD45RA+ cells. This entry is derived from a study of shared clonotypes between healthy human individuals. Profiling relied on immunoSEQ multiplex PCR, and the TCRdb table lists in-frame clones only, not all of them. The sample lists approximately 2,200,000 clones, 90% to 95% occurring once. Trimming cost V 5 bases and J 6 bases; bases outside gene matches: 6. The CDR3 is made up of 15 amino acids. From germline, CDR1 is SEHNR and CDR2 FQNEAQ (reference sequence).

The chain employs TRBV7-9 and TRBJ1-4; 10 bases line up with TRBD1. The clonotype was recovered from a man aged 18 to 30 in good health. Some clones in this sample may be carry-over from other donors' samples. The material sequenced was naive CD8+ T cells from PBMCs. The CDR3 nucleotides are TGTGCCAGCAGCACCCAGACAGGGGGCCATGAAAAACTGTTTTTT. Translated, it gives CASSTQTGGHEKLFF.